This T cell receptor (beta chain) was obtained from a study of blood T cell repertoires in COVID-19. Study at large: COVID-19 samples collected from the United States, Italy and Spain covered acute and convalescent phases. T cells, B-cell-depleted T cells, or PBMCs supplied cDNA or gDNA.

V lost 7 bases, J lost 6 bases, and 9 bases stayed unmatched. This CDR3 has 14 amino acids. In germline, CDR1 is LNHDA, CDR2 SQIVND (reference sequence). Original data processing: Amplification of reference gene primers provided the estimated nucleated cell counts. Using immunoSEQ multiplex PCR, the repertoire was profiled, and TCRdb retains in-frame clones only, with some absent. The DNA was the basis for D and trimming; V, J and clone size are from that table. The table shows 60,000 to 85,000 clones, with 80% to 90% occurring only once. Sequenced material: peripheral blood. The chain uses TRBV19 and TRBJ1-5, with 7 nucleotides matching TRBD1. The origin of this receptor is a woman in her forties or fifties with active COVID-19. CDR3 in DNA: TGTGCCAGTACCCAACAGGGGTTAGGTCAGCCCCAGCATTTT. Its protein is CASTQQGLGQPQHF.